This record covers a single T cell receptor (beta chain). This sample stems from a study of cytomegalovirus exposure and HLA in healthy donors. Primers included in the PCR were 60 Vbeta and 13 Jbeta primers. The repertoire was sequenced with immunoSEQ multiplex PCR; TCRdb's copy has only in-frame clones and lacks some. The table lists 20,000 to 30,000 clones, nearly 80% of them singletons. Germline V gives CDR1 SGDLS, CDR2 YYNGEE. V was clipped by 2 bases and J by 2 bases, with 13 bases between them. CDR3 size: 15 residues. The clonotype was recovered from a male donor in good health and CMV-seronegative. Sequencing used PBMCs. V gene TRBV9 combines with J gene TRBJ2-5, with a possible D match to TRBD1 (5 bases). The CDR3 loop is CASSVRGARQETQYF. CDR3 nucleotide sequence: TGTGCCAGCAGCGTTCGTGGGGCCCGACAAGAGACCCAGTACTTC. Looking up the rest from reference TRBV9 and TRBJ2-5 gives the full variable domain: DSGVTQTPKHLITATGQRVTLRCSPRSGDLSVYWYQQSLDQGLQFLIQYYNGEERAKGNILERFSAQQFPDLHSELNLSSLELGDSALYFCASSVRGARQETQYFGPGTRLLVL.